This T cell receptor beta chain was captured in a study of radiotherapy plus CTLA-4 blockade in lung cancer. Regarding the study as a whole: Blood TCR clones of tumor origin expanded after radiotherapy plus ipilimumab. According to reports, early shifts in blood T cell clones, alongside interferon-beta, forecast response most accurately.

A word on this clone: No antigen is known for it.

V gave up 5 bases and J gave up 5 bases, with 12 bases separating them. The CDR3 loop spans 13 amino acids. The germline V gene has CDR1 SGHNT and CDR2 YENEEA. The assay was immunoSEQ multiplex PCR, and TCRdb's table has in-frame clones only and misses some. The table includes around 24,000 clones, approximately 73% detected once. Material: peripheral blood, obtained from a patient treated with radiotherapy plus ipilimumab. The TCR sequence derives from a human donor with non-small cell lung cancer who had stable disease on radiotherapy plus ipilimumab. V gene TRBV11-3 combines with J gene TRBJ1-1, with unresolved D. CDR3 bases: TGTGCCAGCAGCCTTCGCGGTGGGACTGAAGCTTTCTTT. Protein product: CASSLRGGTEAFF.